A single sample gave rise to the 16 T cell receptor beta chains below, sequenced in a study of neurological immune-mediated disorders. Each CDR3 protein gets one entry after TCRdb re-called the 5' RACE reads with MiXCR. The sample records about 58,000 distinct CDR3 sequences, 2% to 2.5% being singletons. The specimen was PBMCs. The receptors stem from a man aged 50 or older with multiple sclerosis.

Many counts were recorded for this clonotype. The gene calls are TRBV4-2 and TRBJ2-1; 7 nucleotides match TRBD1. Germline CDR1 is LGHNA and CDR2 is YNFKEQ. The V gene end was trimmed by 0 bases and the J gene end by 4 bases; junction bases not matched to a gene: 3. The CDR3 covers 15 residues. The CDR3 DNA follows: TGTGCCAGCAGCCAAGACAGGGGGTCTTACAATGAGCAGTTCTTC. This gives the protein CASSQDRGSYNEQFF.

This clonotype appeared many times. The CDR3 sequence is CASSQTPGQGAGELFF. In DNA, the CDR3 is TGCGCCAGCAGCCAGACCCCGGGACAGGGGGCTGGGGAGCTGTTTTTT. This rearrangement joins TRBV4-1 to TRBJ2-2; the match to TRBD1 covers 12 bases. Looked up from germline, CDR1 is MGHRA and CDR2 is YSYEKL. This CDR3 is 16 amino acids long. The J segment lost 8 bases and the V segment lost 3 bases, leaving 7 bases of the junction unmatched.

This clonotype was recorded many times. This sequence joins TRBV9 and TRBJ1-2; TRBD1 matches at 8 bases. From germline, CDR1 is SGDLS and CDR2 YYNGEE. There are 13 residues in the CDR3. After removal of 3 bases from V and 8 bases from J, the junction contained 6 bases not matched to a gene. In nucleotides, the CDR3 is TGTGCCAGCAGCGGACAGGGGATAGAGGGCTACACCTTC. This codes for CASSGQGIEGYTF.

This clonotype was detected ten times or more. V and J are TRBV6-6 and TRBJ1-4, with TRBD1 matching 9 bases. The CDR3 runs to 14 residues. V trimming: 4 bases; J trimming: 8 bases; junction bases outside the gene matches: 5. From germline, CDR1 is MNHNY and CDR2 SVGAGI (reference sequence). For the CDR3, the DNA is TGTGCCAGCAGTTCGGCGGGACAGGGAGAAAAACTGTTTTTT. Translation gives CASSSAGQGEKLFF.

This clonotype has at least ten counts. The chain uses TRBV12-3 or TRBV12-4 and TRBJ1-4, with 7 bases identical to TRBD1. Germline trimming cut 7 bases from V and 4 bases from J; bases unmatched to any gene: 12. This CDR3 contains 16 residues. CDR3 coding DNA: TGTGCCAGCACTCAGGGGGGAACTCGCGGTAATGAAAAACTGTTTTTT. Translated: CASTQGGTRGNEKLFF.

This clonotype was counted at least ten times. The chain links TRBV9 to TRBJ2-1; 10 nucleotides agree with TRBD2. Germline V gene lookup returns CDR1 SGDLS and CDR2 YYNGEE. After removal of 0 bases from V and 4 bases from J, the junction contained 4 bases not matched to a gene. The CDR3 has 16 amino acids. The CDR3, as DNA: TGTGCCAGCAGCGTAGTGGTTAGCGGGGGGTACAATGAGCAGTTCTTC. Its translation is CASSVVVSGGYNEQFF.

This clonotype occurred many times. J is TRBJ2-7 and V is TRBV18, with a possible D match to TRBD2 (5 bases). Per germline, CDR1 KGHSH and CDR2 LQKENI. The CDR3 totals 15 residues. The ends were cut back, 6 bases at V and 2 bases at J, with 17 bases in the middle. CDR3 protein: CASSPSGFGTYEQYF. The DNA for the CDR3 is TGTGCCAGCTCCCCCTCGGGGTTCGGCACCTACGAGCAGTACTTC.

This clonotype was counted ten times or more. The rearrangement uses TRBV9 and TRBJ2-3; 9 nucleotides agree with TRBD2. The length of the CDR3 is 15 residues. Per germline, CDR1 SGDLS and CDR2 YYNGEE. V was clipped by 4 bases and J by 5 bases; unmatched bases: 8. The CDR3 here is CASSPGGSGGDTQYF. The DNA for the CDR3 is TGTGCCAGCAGCCCAGGGGGTAGCGGGGGAGATACGCAGTATTTT.

At least ten counts were recorded for this clonotype. The CDR3 here is CAISDSREKETQYF. CDR3 bases: TGTGCCATCAGTGACTCCCGGGAGAAAGAGACCCAGTACTTC. The V call is TRBV10-3, the J call TRBJ2-5; D is perhaps TRBD2 (6 bases). The CDR3 loop spans 14 amino acids. V was pared by 3 bases and J by 3 bases, with 11 bases between. The germline V gene encodes CDR1 ENHRY and CDR2 SYGVKD.

This clonotype was recorded at least ten times. This chain uses TRBV5-1 with TRBJ2-3; 11 bases align to TRBD2. Germline loops: CDR1 SGHRS, CDR2 YFSETQ. The CDR3 runs 16 residues. After removal of 4 bases from V and 5 bases from J, the junction contained 9 bases not matched to a gene. This chain's CDR3 is CASSRATSGGVDTQYF. Written as DNA, the CDR3 is TGCGCCAGCAGCCGGGCAACTAGCGGGGGAGTAGATACGCAGTATTTT.

DNA for the CDR3: TGTGCCAGCTCATGGGGGGATAACACTGAAGCTTTCTTT. It specifies CASSWGDNTEAFF. This chain connects TRBV18 to TRBJ1-1, with D possibly matching TRBD1 (5 bases). CDR1 and CDR2 from the germline V gene are KGHSH and LQKENI. This CDR3 has 13 residues. V lost 5 bases, J lost 2 bases, and 9 bases lay in between. The full variable domain, in which reference TRBV18 and TRBJ1-1 provide the parts outside the CDR3, is NAGVMQNPRHLVRRRGQEARLRCSPMKGHSHVYWYRQLPEEGLKFMVYLQKENIIDESGMPKERFSAEFPKEGPSILRIQQVVRGDSAAYFCASSWGDNTEAFFGQGTRLTVV.

This clonotype was seen at least ten times. The chain couples TRBV7-6 to TRBJ2-7; D is possibly TRBD1 or TRBD2 (5 bases each). The germline V and J ends were trimmed by 1 base and 6 bases, with 19 bases remaining between them. CDR1 is SGHVS, CDR2 FNYEAQ, per germline. The CDR3 has 16 residues. The CDR3 here is CASSLGREVGAGEQYF. The CDR3, as DNA: TGTGCCAGCAGCTTAGGCCGAGAGGTCGGGGCCGGCGAGCAGTACTTC.

This clonotype has at least ten counts. The V and J genes are TRBV7-2 and TRBJ2-3; 13 bases are shared with TRBD2. The germline V gene has CDR1 SGHTA and CDR2 FQGNSA. The length of the CDR3 is 15 residues. V gave up 4 bases and J gave up 5 bases; unmatched junction bases: 3. The CDR3 protein is CASSSGLAGKDTQYF. Here the CDR3 DNA reads TGTGCCAGCAGCTCGGGACTAGCGGGGAAAGATACGCAGTATTTT.

This clonotype was detected many times. The V gene is TRBV12-3 or TRBV12-4, the J gene TRBJ2-7; the match to TRBD1 covers 8 bases. Trimming at V came to 5 bases and at J to 3 bases, leaving 6 bases not matched to a gene. The CDR3 has 14 residues. This CDR3 reads CASSRQGLNYEQYF. The CDR3 DNA reads TGTGCCAGCAGTCGACAGGGGTTAAACTACGAGCAGTACTTC.

This clonotype came up many times. The CDR3 DNA sequence: TGCAGTGCCCAAGCCGGACTACCCTACGAGCAGTACTTC. Residues: CSAQAGLPYEQYF. The chain couples TRBV20-1 to TRBJ2-7; TRBD2 might be the D (6 bases). V lost 6 bases, J lost 2 bases, and 14 bases lay in between. CDR1 and CDR2 from the germline V gene are DFQATT and SNEGSKA (reference sequence). The CDR3 is 13 amino acids.

This clonotype appeared many times. This rearrangement joins TRBV29-1 to TRBJ1-5; D remains ambiguous. With 4 bases removed from V and 6 bases from J, the gap between germline ends came to 13 bases. The CDR3 extends over 13 amino acids. Germline V gene data show CDR1 as SQVTM and CDR2 as ANQGSEA. CDR3: CSVVNGVGQPQHF. The DNA for the CDR3 is TGCAGCGTTGTAAATGGGGTAGGTCAGCCCCAGCATTTT.